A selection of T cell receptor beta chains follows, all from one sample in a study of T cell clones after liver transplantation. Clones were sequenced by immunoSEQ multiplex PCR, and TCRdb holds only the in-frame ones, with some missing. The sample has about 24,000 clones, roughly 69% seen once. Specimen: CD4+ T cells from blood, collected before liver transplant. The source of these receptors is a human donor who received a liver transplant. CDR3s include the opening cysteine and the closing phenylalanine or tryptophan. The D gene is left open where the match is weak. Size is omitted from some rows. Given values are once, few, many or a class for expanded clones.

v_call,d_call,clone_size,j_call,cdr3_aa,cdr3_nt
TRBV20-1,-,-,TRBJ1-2,CSAQYGGGYTF,TGCAGTGCCCAGTATGGAGGGGGCTACACCTTC
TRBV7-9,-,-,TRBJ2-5,CASSLMGQTETQYF,TGTGCCAGCAGCTTAATGGGGCAGACAGAGACCCAGTACTTC
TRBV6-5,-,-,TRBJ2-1,CASSYGTDTSYNEQFF,TGTGCCAGCAGTTACGGGACTGATACCTCCTACAATGAGCAGTTCTTC
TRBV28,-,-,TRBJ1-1,CASQRGANTEAFF,TGTGCCAGCCAAAGAGGGGCGAACACTGAAGCTTTCTTT
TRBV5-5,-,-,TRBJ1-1,CASSPGGDTEAFF,TGTGCCAGCAGCCCGGGTGGGGACACTGAAGCTTTCTTT
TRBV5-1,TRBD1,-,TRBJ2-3,CASSLGTGTGRDTQYF,TGCGCCAGCAGCTTGGGAACCGGGACAGGGAGAGATACGCAGTATTTT
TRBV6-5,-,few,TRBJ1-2,CASRHNPRGGYTF,TGTGCCAGCAGACATAACCCCAGGGGCGGCTACACCTTC
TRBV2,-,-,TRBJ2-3,CASTPSMVMADTQYF,TGTGCCAGCACGCCCTCGATGGTGATGGCGGATACGCAGTATTTT
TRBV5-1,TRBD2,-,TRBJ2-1,CASSLEHAGVSYNEQFF,TGCGCCAGCAGCTTGGAGCACGCGGGGGTCTCCTACAATGAGCAGTTCTTC
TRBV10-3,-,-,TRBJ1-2,CVISGGTKGGYTF,TGTGTCATCAGTGGTGGAACTAAAGGTGGCTACACCTTC
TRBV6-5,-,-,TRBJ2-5,CASSYAGSEETQYF,TGTGCCAGCAGTTACGCCGGTTCCGAGGAGACCCAGTACTTC
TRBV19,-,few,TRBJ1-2,CASSIVNGGYTF,TGTGCCAGTAGTATAGTGAATGGTGGCTACACCTTC
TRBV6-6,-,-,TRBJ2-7,CASSPPTASYEQYF,TGTGCCAGCAGCCCCCCGACGGCCTCCTACGAGCAGTACTTC
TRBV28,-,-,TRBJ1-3,CASSPPGNTIYF,TGTGCCAGTTCGCCCCCTGGAAACACCATATATTTT
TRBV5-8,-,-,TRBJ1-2,CASSLANYGYTF,TGTGCCAGCAGCTTGGCCAACTATGGCTACACCTTC
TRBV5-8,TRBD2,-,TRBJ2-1,CASSLATTSGGSYNEQFF,TGTGCCAGCAGCTTGGCTACTACTTCGGGGGGGTCCTACAATGAGCAGTTCTTC
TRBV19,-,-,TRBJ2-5,CASSIFGLADRQETQYF,TGTGCCAGTAGTATTTTTGGGCTAGCCGACAGACAAGAGACCCAGTACTTC
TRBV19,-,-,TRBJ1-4,CASSIRSRATNEKLFF,TGTGCCAGTAGTATAAGATCGCGGGCAACTAATGAAAAACTGTTTTTT
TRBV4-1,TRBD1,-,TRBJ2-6,CASSQGDSFFPF,TGCGCCAGCAGCCAAGGGGACAGTTTCTTCCCTTTC
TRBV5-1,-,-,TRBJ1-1,CASSSSGTTEAFF,TGCGCCAGCAGCTCTTCCGGGACCACTGAAGCTTTCTTT
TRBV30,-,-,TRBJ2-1,CAWSTGYGNEQFF,TGTGCCTGGAGTACTGGGTACGGTAATGAGCAGTTCTTC
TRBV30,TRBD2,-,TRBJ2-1,CAWSVLGAGRVNEQFF,TGTGCCTGGAGTGTACTAGGAGCGGGAAGGGTCAATGAGCAGTTCTTC
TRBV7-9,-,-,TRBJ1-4,CASSFGEKLFF,TGTGCCAGCAGCTTTGGAGAAAAACTGTTTTTT
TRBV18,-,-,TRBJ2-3,CASSTDQRADTQYF,TGTGCCAGCTCAACCGACCAGCGTGCAGATACGCAGTATTTT